Listed below are T cell receptor beta chains from one sample, sequenced in a study of blood T cell repertoires in COVID-19. Libraries were prepared by immunoSEQ multiplex PCR; TCRdb keeps only in-frame clonotypes and omits some of them. The repertoire holds 200,000 to 300,000 clones, with around 87% as singletons. Specimen: peripheral blood. Receptors originate from a woman in her fifties or sixties with acute or convalescent COVID-19. Each CDR3 is given with its conserved first and last residue. Each record gives: clone size, J gene, D gene, V gene, CDR3 protein, CDR3 DNA. A D gene is named only where the DNA matches it firmly. A clone size is listed for some rows: how often the clone was seen (once, few, many), or a class if it is expanded.

- | TRBJ2-5 | - | TRBV29-1 | CSTRHSETQYF | TGCAGCACTCGACATTCGGAGACCCAGTACTTC
- | TRBJ2-1 | TRBD2 | TRBV18 | CASSPPSGRANNEQFF | TGTGCCAGCTCACCACCTAGCGGGAGGGCCAACAATGAGCAGTTCTTC
- | TRBJ1-3 | - | TRBV30 | CAWSRRQSVFLSGNTIYF | TGTGCCTGGAGTAGGAGACAGTCCGTCTTTCTCTCTGGAAACACCATATATTTT
- | TRBJ1-1 | - | TRBV7-9 | CASSQGDTEAFF | TGTGCCAGCAGCCAGGGTGACACTGAAGCTTTCTTT
- | TRBJ1-2 | TRBD1 | TRBV5-6 | CASSLRGTGNYGYTF | TGTGCCAGCAGCCTAAGAGGGACAGGGAACTATGGCTACACCTTC
- | TRBJ1-1 | - | TRBV30 | CAWNWGDTEAFF | TGTGCCTGGAATTGGGGGGACACTGAAGCTTTCTTT
- | TRBJ2-7 | - | TRBV18 | CASSPPSVESPPYF | TGTGCCAGCTCACCACCTTCGGTTGAGAGTCCACCGTACTTC
- | TRBJ2-7 | - | TRBV28 | CASRGRTGLDPLQYF | TGTGCCAGCAGGGGGAGGACAGGATTAGATCCTTTGCAGTACTTC
- | TRBJ2-1 | - | TRBV15 | CATSQRGNEQFF | TGTGCCACCAGCCAGAGAGGAAATGAGCAGTTCTTC
- | TRBJ1-3 | - | TRBV28 | CASSPFGDSRGTTIYF | TGTGCCAGCAGCCCTTTCGGGGACTCCCGGGGGACCACCATATATTTT
- | TRBJ1-6 | - | TRBV28 | CASSLSPLRFVHF | TGTGCCAGCAGTTTGAGCCCCTTACGTTTTGTCCACTTT
- | TRBJ1-5 | - | TRBV2 | CASSGNSYQPQHF | TGTGCCAGCAGTGGAAACAGTTATCAGCCCCAGCATTTT
- | TRBJ1-1 | - | TRBV5-1 | CASSLGAGTEAFF | TGCGCCAGCAGCTTGGGGGCAGGAACTGAAGCTTTCTTT
once | TRBJ2-3 | TRBD2 | TRBV28 | CASSWGLGVNTQYF | TGTGCCAGCAGTTGGGGACTAGGGGTCAATACGCAGTATTTT
- | TRBJ1-1 | TRBD1 | TRBV6-5 | CASTQGQGNTEAFF | TGTGCCAGCACCCAGGGACAGGGGAACACTGAAGCTTTCTTT